A selection of T cell receptor beta chains follows, all from one sample in a study of T cells after yellow fever vaccination. TCRdb recomputed calls from the 5' RACE reads with MiXCR, one row per CDR3 protein. In the table there are approximately 240,000 distinct CDR3 sequences, around 3.5% of which are singletons. The source was PBMCs, collected 15 days after the yellow fever booster vaccination. These receptor sequences come from a man aged 18 to 30 who received the YFV17D yellow fever vaccine. The CDR3 runs from the conserved cysteine through the conserved F or W. A D gene is named only where the DNA matches it firmly. Size is stated for part of the rows, as once, few or many counts, or as a class when the clone is expanded.

many | TRBJ2-3 | NA | TRBV6-5 | TGTGCCAGCAGTTCATTCGGAGATACGCAGTATTTT | CASSSFGDTQYF
many | TRBJ1-6 | TRBD1 | TRBV2 | TGTGCCAGCAGTGGGCTTCGGCAGGGGGCCCGACACCTCCACTTT | CASSGLRQGARHLHF
many | TRBJ2-7 | NA | TRBV29-1 | TGCAGCGTTGCTCCTGACAGGAAGGGCGAGCAGTACTTC | CSVAPDRKGEQYF
many | TRBJ1-4 | NA | TRBV7-3 | TGTGCCAGCAGCGGTAACAGCGCAACTAATGAAAAACTGTTTTTT | CASSGNSATNEKLFF
many | TRBJ1-4 | TRBD1 | TRBV5-1 | TGCGCCAGCAGCGATGAACAGGGGGCCCGGGAAAAACTGTTTTTT | CASSDEQGAREKLFF
many | TRBJ1-5 | TRBD1 | TRBV20-1 | TGCAGTTTTAGCGGGGACAGCCTGAATCAGCCCCAGCATTTT | CSFSGDSLNQPQHF
many | TRBJ2-1 | TRBD1 | TRBV7-3 | TGTGCCAGCAGCGAGGGACAGGGGGTTTGGGATGAGCAGTTCTTC | CASSEGQGVWDEQFF
many | TRBJ1-1 | NA | TRBV6-5 | TGTGCCAGCAGCCGCCCGGGCACTGAAGCTTTCTTT | CASSRPGTEAFF
many | TRBJ1-5 | NA | TRBV20-1 | TGCAGTGCTACTCTAGACCCTGATAGCAATCAGCCCCAGCATTTT | CSATLDPDSNQPQHF
many | TRBJ2-7 | NA | TRBV29-1 | TGCAGCGCCAAGGACGCCAGCTACGAGCAGTACTTC | CSAKDASYEQYF
many | TRBJ2-1 | TRBD2 | TRBV6-2/TRBV6-3 | TGTGCCAGCAGTTACCCACTAGCGGGGGAACTCAACAATGAGCAGTTCTTC | CASSYPLAGELNNEQFF
many | TRBJ2-3 | NA | TRBV30 | TGTGCCTGGAGTGTAGGGACAGATACGCAGTATTTT | CAWSVGTDTQYF
few | TRBJ1-1 | NA | TRBV29-1 | TGCAGCGTTGATGGCCGGGGGACTGAAGCTTTCTTT | CSVDGRGTEAFF
many | TRBJ2-2 | NA | TRBV7-8 | TGTGCCAGCAGCTTAGTTGACGGCCTCACCGGGGAGCTGTTTTTT | CASSLVDGLTGELFF
many | TRBJ2-3 | TRBD1 | TRBV10-3 | TGTGCCATCAGCGGCGGACAGGGCGGGGATACGCAGTATTTT | CAISGGQGGDTQYF
NA | TRBJ2-4 | NA | TRBV6-2/TRBV6-3 | TGTGCCAGCAACCACTCGCCGGGGGCCAAAAACATTCAGTACTTC | CASNHSPGAKNIQYF
many | TRBJ2-2 | NA | TRBV7-8 | TGTGCCAGCAGCTTAGCGCCGCGGACCACCGGGGAGCTGTTTTTT | CASSLAPRTTGELFF
many | TRBJ1-1 | TRBD1 | TRBV3-1 | TGTGCCAGCAGCCAATCCGGGACAGGGAACCCTGAAGCTTTCTTT | CASSQSGTGNPEAFF
few | TRBJ1-2 | NA | TRBV7-9 | TGTGCCAGCAGGGGGTCAAGGGGCTACACCTTC | CASRGSRGYTF
few | TRBJ1-1 | NA | TRBV7-9 | TGTGCCAGCAGCCCGCACCTCACTGAAGCTTTCTTT | CASSPHLTEAFF
many | TRBJ2-2 | NA | TRBV12-3/TRBV12-4 | TGTGCCAGCAGACCAGGGTTTAGGGTAAACGGGGAGCTGTTTTTT | CASRPGFRVNGELFF
many | TRBJ2-5 | TRBD1 | TRBV7-9 | TGTGCCAGCAGCTTGGGGACAGTGGAGACCCAGTACTTC | CASSLGTVETQYF
many | TRBJ2-7 | TRBD2 | TRBV5-1 | TGCGCCAGCAGCGCCGGCGGGACTAGCCGCTACGAGCAGTACTTC | CASSAGGTSRYEQYF
many | TRBJ2-7 | NA | TRBV6-2/TRBV6-3 | TGTGCCAGCAGTTACACCGGACTAATCAATCAGCAGTACTTC | CASSYTGLINQQYF
many | TRBJ1-5 | TRBD1 | TRBV7-2 | TGTGCCAGCAGCTTACGGGCCTGGGGGACAGGAGGAAATAGCAATCAGCCCCAGCATTTT | CASSLRAWGTGGNSNQPQHF
many | TRBJ2-4 | NA | TRBV13 | TGTGCCAGCAGCTTGGGGGGTGATGTGAAAAACATTCAGTACTTC | CASSLGGDVKNIQYF
many | TRBJ2-1 | TRBD2 | TRBV7-2 | TGTGCCAGCAGCTTCGATTCTCGTGGGGGGGTTGAGCAGTTCTTC | CASSFDSRGGVEQFF
many | TRBJ2-7 | NA | TRBV5-1 | TGCGCCAGCAGCTCCCATGAAGCCTACGAGCAGTACTTC | CASSSHEAYEQYF
many | TRBJ2-7 | NA | TRBV20-1 | TGCAGTGCTTCGACTGGTTCCTACGAGCAGTACTTC | CSASTGSYEQYF
many | TRBJ1-1 | TRBD1 | TRBV5-1 | TGCGCCAGCAGCAACGACAGGGGACACACTGAAGCTTTCTTT | CASSNDRGHTEAFF
many | TRBJ2-7 | NA | TRBV5-1 | TGCGCCAGCAGGGACGGGACACGGGAAGAGCAGTACTTC | CASRDGTREEQYF
many | TRBJ2-2 | NA | TRBV7-9 | TGTGCCAGCAGCCGCCGGTGGGGTGTGGATGACACCGGGGAGCTGTTTTTT | CASSRRWGVDDTGELFF
many | TRBJ2-3 | NA | TRBV4-3 | TGCGCCAGCAGCCAGCAACTAGCAAGCACAGATACGCAGTATTTT | CASSQQLASTDTQYF
many | TRBJ1-1 | TRBD1 | TRBV5-1 | TGCGCCAGCAGCCCGGAGGGACAGGGGAACACTGAAGCTTTCTTT | CASSPEGQGNTEAFF
many | TRBJ2-7 | NA | TRBV7-2 | TGTGCCAGCAGCTTAGGAGGTGCCGCATCCGAGCAGTACTTC | CASSLGGAASEQYF
few | TRBJ1-3 | NA | TRBV18 | TGTGCCAGCTCACCACTTATCGGGGACGAAGGAAACACCATATATTTT | CASSPLIGDEGNTIYF